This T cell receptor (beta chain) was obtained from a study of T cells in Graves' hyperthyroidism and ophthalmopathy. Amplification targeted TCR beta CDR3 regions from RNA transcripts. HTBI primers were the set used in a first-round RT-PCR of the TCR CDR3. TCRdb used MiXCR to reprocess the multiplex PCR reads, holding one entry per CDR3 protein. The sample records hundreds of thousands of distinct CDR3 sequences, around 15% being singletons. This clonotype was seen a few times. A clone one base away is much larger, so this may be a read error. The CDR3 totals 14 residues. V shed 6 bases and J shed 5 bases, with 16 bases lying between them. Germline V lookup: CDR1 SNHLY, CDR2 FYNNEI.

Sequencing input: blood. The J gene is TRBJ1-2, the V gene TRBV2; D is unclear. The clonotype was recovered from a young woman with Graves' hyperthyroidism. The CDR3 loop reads CASSPEKGVYGYTF. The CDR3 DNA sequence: TGTGCCAGCAGCCCGGAGAAGGGTGTGTATGGCTACACCTTC. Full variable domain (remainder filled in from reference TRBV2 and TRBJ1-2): EPEVTQTPSHQVTQMGQEVILRCVPISNHLYFYWYRQILGQKVEFLVSFYNNEISEKSEIFDDQFSVERPDGSNFTLKIRSTKLEDSAMYFCASSPEKGVYGYTFGSGTRLTVV.